The T cell receptor (beta chain) under discussion was sequenced for a study of T cells in Graves' hyperthyroidism and ophthalmopathy. Ten or more counts support this clonotype. Its antigen is not identified. Study-wide results and limits: Within blood appeared most thyroid clonotypes that had expanded above 0.001.

No ophthalmopathy progression within 18 months constituted stable Graves' hyperthyroidism. The study enrolled patients aged 18 to 65 with newly diagnosed hyperthyroidism of under 2 months' duration. The junction had 9 bases not matched to a gene; V was cut back by 4 bases and J by 6 bases. There are 16 residues in the CDR3. The germline CDR1 and CDR2 sequences are SGDLS and YYNGEE. What was amplified from RNA transcripts were TCR beta CDR3 regions. TCR CDR3 regions were first amplified by RT-PCR with HTBI primers. One entry per CDR3 protein, called by TCRdb with MiXCR from the multiplex PCR reads. The repertoire has around 500,000 distinct CDR3 sequences, under 15% of them found once; the top ten carry less than 20%.

Sample: blood. The source of this sequence is a young woman with Graves' hyperthyroidism. The chain joins TRBV9 to TRBJ2-7; 14 bases are a match to TRBD2. The CDR3 nucleotides are TGTGCCAGCAGCCTAGGGACTAGCGGGAGTATTATCGAGCAGTACTTC. Protein product: CASSLGTSGSIIEQYF.